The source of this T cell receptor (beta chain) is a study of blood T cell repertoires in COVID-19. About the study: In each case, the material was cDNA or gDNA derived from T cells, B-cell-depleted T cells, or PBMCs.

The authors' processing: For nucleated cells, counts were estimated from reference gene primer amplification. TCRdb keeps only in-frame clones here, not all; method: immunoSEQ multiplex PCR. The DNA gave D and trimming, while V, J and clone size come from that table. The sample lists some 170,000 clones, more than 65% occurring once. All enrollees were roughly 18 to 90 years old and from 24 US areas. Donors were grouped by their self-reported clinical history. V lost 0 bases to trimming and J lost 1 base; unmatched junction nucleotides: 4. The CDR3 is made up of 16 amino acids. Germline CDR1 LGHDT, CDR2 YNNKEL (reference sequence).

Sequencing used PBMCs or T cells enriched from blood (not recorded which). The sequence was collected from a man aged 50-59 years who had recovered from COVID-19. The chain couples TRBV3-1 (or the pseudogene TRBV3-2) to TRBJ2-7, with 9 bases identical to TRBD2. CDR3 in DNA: TGTGCCAGCAGCCAAGAGGCGGGGGGGAGGTCCTACGAGCAGTACTTC. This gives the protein CASSQEAGGRSYEQYF.